This passage covers 4 T cell receptor beta chains from one sample sequenced in a study of blood T cell repertoires in COVID-19 (dated by TCRdb to about 2020). The protocol used for the library was the immunoSEQ multiplex PCR assay. In its TCRdb copy, this immuneACCESS table keeps in-frame sequences only and misses some clones. Where compared with another copy, unresolved V genes explain less than half of these, and the others have no known cause. This sample gives under 200,000 clones in total; about 85% of them show up just once. The ten largest make up 0.9% to 0.95% of the sample. The source material was peripheral blood. All receptors come from a man in his 60s with COVID-19, enrolled during active disease.

V gene TRBV25-1 combines with J gene TRBJ1-3; D call uncertain. Trimming removed 1 base from V and 0 bases from J, with 16 bases in between. CDR1 and CDR2 (germline): MGHDK, SYGVNS. There are 18 residues in the CDR3. This chain's CDR3 is CASSEWFSGVGSGNTIYF. The CDR3 nucleotides read TGTGCCAGCAGTGAATGGTTTTCTGGTGTCGGCTCTGGAAACACCATATATTTT.

The chain is built from TRBV9 and TRBJ1-5, with D unresolved. CDR1 SGDLS and CDR2 YYNGEE come from the germline V gene. V lost 3 bases and J lost 7, with 17 bases in between. The CDR3 is made up of 15 amino acids. The CDR3 sequence: CASSASGGFFQPQHF. CDR3 nucleotide sequence: TGTGCCAGCAGCGCATCAGGTGGATTTTTCCAGCCCCAGCATTTT.

The chain links TRBV6-5 to TRBJ2-4; possibly TRBD2 for D (5 bases). The CDR3 contains 15 residues. Germline CDR1 MNHEY, CDR2 SVGAGI. V was cut by 6 bases and J by 3 bases, with 15 bases left in between. CDR3 nucleotides: TGTGCCAGCAGCCCCCTCGGGGTAGGCAAAAACATTCAGTACTTC. Residues: CASSPLGVGKNIQYF.

The V gene is TRBV7-2, the J gene TRBJ1-1; 8 positions match TRBD1. Germline CDR1 SGHTA, CDR2 FQGNSA. The V and J ends lost 5 bases and 10 bases, in that order; junction bases with no gene match: 9. This CDR3 is built from 13 residues. CDR3: CASSPQGARAAFF. The CDR3 nucleotides are TGTGCCAGCAGCCCCCAGGGGGCGCGGGCAGCTTTCTTT.